This TCR beta chain was profiled in a study of T cell responses to AZD1222 COVID-19 vaccine (dated by TCRdb to the early 2020s). A note on the overall study: TCR sequencing covered some 250 trial participants: about 210 given two doses of AZD1222 and approximately 26 given two doses of MenACWY control vaccine. Trial participants were enrolled into age subgroups of 18-55, 56-69 and 70-plus years, which contained 148, 28 and 57 TCR-sequenced participants, respectively. The paper's findings and limits, for the study overall: Only a handful of AZD1222 recipients were SARS-CoV-2 seropositive at baseline, limiting conclusions about previously exposed vaccinees. Vaccine-associated CD4 TCRs spanned the whole spike protein, with dominant responses in regions 160-218 and 743-854. No day 14 peak-response samples were available, so repertoires were characterized only after the peak T cell response. Most participants were white British and females outnumbered males, and the authors suggested that clonal diversity may have been underestimated. After two AZD1222 doses, both the breadth and the depth of spike-specific TCRs were significantly higher than at day 0 and than in MenACWY recipients. Reportedly, close to half of the unique spike-specific TCRs recognized epitopes lying outside the regions that are mutated in the B.1.351 and B.1.1.7 variants. In the small 56-69-year group, the increase in depth fell short of significance, most likely because of low power.

The CDR3 regions of human TCRbeta chains were analyzed by immunosequencing. The paper's processing steps were these. Repertoire TCRs were matched against a reference library of SARS-CoV-2-specific TCRs generated with the MIRA antigen-specificity platform. Breadth was defined as the fraction of unique TCRs that were SARS-CoV-2-associated, and depth was defined as the fraction of total T cells that were SARS-CoV-2-associated. Using the MIRA data, each spike-specific TCR was mapped to the spike region that the TCR reacts to and placed in a CD4 or CD8 class. Log10-transformed breadth and depth values were compared by one-way ANOVA with Sidak's multiple comparisons tests. TCRdb took over this immuneACCESS table, retaining in-frame rearrangements with V and J assigned. Such tables are incomplete; in checked studies, under half of the missing clones stem from an unresolved V gene, and the remainder is unexplained. That table furnishes V, J and clone size, whereas the DNA furnished D and trimming. The sample includes around 130,000 clones, with about nine tenths observed a single time. The ten largest make up more than 0.95% of the sample.

The time point label, as the study defines it: about 28 days (+/-7) after the second vaccine dose. AZD1222 recipients with second doses at about 4 weeks or about 12 weeks were pooled, because spike-specific TCR depth and breadth did not differ between schedules. Samples from vaccinated people were obtained from the UK trials COV001 and COV002, which included a single-blind randomized controlled phase 2/3 trial of AZD1222 (ChAdOx1 nCoV-19) in healthy adults. Trial participant PBMC samples were collected at day 0 and day 28 after the second dose for TCRbeta chain sequencing. A remark on this clone: Which antigen it targets is not known. Base qualities are missing; no much larger clone stands one base away.

The CDR3 runs 14 amino acids, cysteine and phenylalanine included. Left in the record is the CDR3 DNA by itself, 42 bases read in frame from the first base. The junction carries 14 bases between V and J, which are trimmed by 2 bases and 7 bases respectively. CDR1 and CDR2 are drawn from the germline V gene: LGHNA, YSLEER. The receptor was derived from an adult who received the AZD1222 COVID-19 vaccine. This specimen consisted of peripheral blood, obtained 28 days after the second AZD1222 dose. This chain joins TRBV4-3 to TRBJ1-2; 5 matching bases give a weak D call of TRBD1. CDR3 protein: CASSQQSGDGGYTF. The bases are TGCGCCAGCAGCCAACAATCGGGGGATGGTGGCTACACCTTC.